The rows below give T cell receptor beta chains drawn from one sample of a study of shared clonotypes between healthy human individuals. Clones were sequenced by immunoSEQ multiplex PCR, and TCRdb holds only the in-frame ones, with some missing. The repertoire has about 480,000 clones, roughly 85% of them found once; the top ten carry under 15%. What was sequenced was PBMCs. The receptors originated from a woman in her forties in good health. Some clones in this sample may be carry-over from other donors' samples. CDR3s include the opening cysteine and the closing phenylalanine or tryptophan.

j_call v_call cdr3_aa
TRBJ1-2 TRBV4-3 CASSLGGLGYGYTF
TRBJ2-3 TRBV11-2 CASSLDLEREGWDTQYF
TRBJ1-2 TRBV14 CASSHTGYGYTF
TRBJ1-2 TRBV25-1 CASSDPQNYGYTF
TRBJ1-5 TRBV7-2 CASSPRTDNQPQHF
TRBJ1-2 TRBV7-9 CASSRWDLANYGYTF
TRBJ2-5 TRBV30 CAWRLGGQETQYF
TRBJ2-1 TRBV10-3 CAISESWASGRGTYNEQFF
TRBJ1-2 TRBV5-4 CASSEHLGGYTF
TRBJ1-2 TRBV7-2 CASSYAGPDYGYTF
TRBJ2-1 TRBV28 CASFPRLAPYNEQFF
TRBJ1-2 TRBV7-2 CASSLMWSTYGYTF
TRBJ2-2 TRBV19 CASSLGTLLTGELFF
TRBJ2-3 TRBV12-5 CASGLEAGRTDTQYF
TRBJ2-2 TRBV29-1 CSVAARGGNTGELFF
TRBJ1-5 TRBV9 CASSVEGARGQPQHF
TRBJ1-2 TRBV5-1 CASSSIRDRGQYYGYTF
TRBJ2-7 TRBV9 CASSVEATGSSYEQYF
TRBJ2-7 TRBV28 CASSYPSTTSGRALSVDEQYF
TRBJ2-7 TRBV27 CASSRVGSYEQYF
TRBJ2-7 TRBV7-2 CASTPNLPF
TRBJ1-1 TRBV2 CASRPDRVGTEAFF
TRBJ1-5 TRBV7-2 CASSGDGQGHQPQHF
TRBJ2-1 TRBV5-4 CASSSTGATGNEQFF
TRBJ2-2 TRBV5-1 CASSLGDSFTGELFF
TRBJ2-5 TRBV18 CASSPEKTQYF
TRBJ2-7 TRBV15 CATSRDFGSIYEQYF
TRBJ2-7 TRBV29-1 CSVEASYEQYF
TRBJ2-5 TRBV18 CASSPQGETQYF
TRBJ2-2 TRBV5-1 CASSRLAETNTGELFF
TRBJ2-1 TRBV6-4 CASSDVESGPNEQFF
TRBJ2-3 TRBV5-4 CASSRDRGTDTQYF
TRBJ1-2 TRBV9 CASSVGGGVGYTF
TRBJ2-1 TRBV28 CASSLLDEQFF
TRBJ2-7 TRBV7-2 CASSPGGGKAYEQYF
TRBJ1-5 TRBV19 CASSIRNQPQHF
TRBJ2-3 TRBV7-2 CASSLVGLAGVGTDTQYF
TRBJ2-5 TRBV28 CASRTGEETQYF
TRBJ2-1 TRBV7-9 CASSSTSGRDYNEQFF
TRBJ1-5 TRBV27 CASSPRTGSGNQPQHF
TRBJ2-5 TRBV5-1 CASRATPPGETQYF
TRBJ2-1 TRBV5-4 CASSQMQGENEQFF
TRBJ2-1 TRBV15 CATSRDPIGLNEQFF
TRBJ2-3 TRBV9 CASTRGLALQAQYF
TRBJ2-5 TRBV5-1 CASSLAVREGLGTQYF
TRBJ2-7 TRBV6-4 CASSALAGAPSYEQYF
TRBJ2-5 TRBV7-7 CASSLAGATTETQYF
TRBJ2-5 TRBV28 CASSIRGGEETQYF
TRBJ1-1 TRBV29-1 CSVGGPDTEAFF
TRBJ2-1 TRBV19 CASSTPTSGYNEQFF
TRBJ2-2 TRBV6-6 CATRRNTGELFF
TRBJ1-2 TRBV28 CASSLFSTGLANYGYTF
TRBJ2-7 TRBV4-1 CASSPRGGLIYEQYF
TRBJ2-7 TRBV6-1 CASSPGDRPYF
TRBJ2-1 TRBV29-1 CSVPSGRARGEQFF
TRBJ1-1 TRBV7-9 CASSQSPEAFF
TRBJ2-3 TRBV6-1 CASSGGRAADTQYF